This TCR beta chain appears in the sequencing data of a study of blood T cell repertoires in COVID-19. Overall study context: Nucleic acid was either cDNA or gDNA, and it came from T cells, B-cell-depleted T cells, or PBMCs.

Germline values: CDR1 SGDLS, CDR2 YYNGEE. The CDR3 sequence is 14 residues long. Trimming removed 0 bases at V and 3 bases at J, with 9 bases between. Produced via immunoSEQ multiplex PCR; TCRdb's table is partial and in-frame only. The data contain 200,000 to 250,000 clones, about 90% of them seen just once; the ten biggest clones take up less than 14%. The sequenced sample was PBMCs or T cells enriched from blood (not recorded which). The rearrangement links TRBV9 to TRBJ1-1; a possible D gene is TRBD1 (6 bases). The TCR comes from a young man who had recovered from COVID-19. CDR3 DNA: TGTGCCAGCAGCGTAGGAACAGGGTACACTGAAGCTTTCTTT. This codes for CASSVGTGYTEAFF. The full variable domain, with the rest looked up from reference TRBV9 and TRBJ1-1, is DSGVTQTPKHLITATGQRVTLRCSPRSGDLSVYWYQQSLDQGLQFLIQYYNGEERAKGNILERFSAQQFPDLHSELNLSSLELGDSALYFCASSVGTGYTEAFFGQGTRLTVV.